One and the same sample provided the 32 T cell receptor beta chains below, sequenced in a study of cytomegalovirus exposure and HLA in healthy donors. PCR amplification relied on 60 Vbeta primers (plus 13 Jbeta primers). Sequenced by immunoSEQ multiplex PCR; TCRdb stores in-frame clones only, minus some. The sample carries about 140,000 clones, less than 80% recorded once. Material for sequencing was PBMCs. The receptors were gathered from a woman in her forties or fifties in good health and CMV-seropositive.

V and J are TRBV19 and TRBJ1-2; D not resolved. CDR1 and CDR2 from the germline V gene are LNHDA and SQIVND (reference sequence). The CDR3 sequence is 13 residues long. Trimming cost V 6 bases and J 0 bases, with 8 bases left between them. CDR3 DNA sequence: TGTGCCAGTAGCCCCCTTCCTAACTATGGCTACACCTTC. This translates into CASSPLPNYGYTF.

The genes are TRBV21-1 and TRBJ1-2; TRBD1, as called in the table, went unchecked against the DNA. TRBV21-1 counts as a pseudogene. This CDR3 comprises 13 residues. CDR3 amino acids: CASSSQVLYGYTF. For the CDR3, the DNA is TGTGCCAGCAGTAGTCAGGTCCTCTATGGCTACACCTTC.

The CDR3 DNA is TGTGCCTCACATTCACTACAGGGATATGCAGATACGCAGTATTTT. Encoded protein: CASHSLQGYADTQYF. The rearrangement links TRBV28 to TRBJ2-3, with a weak D call TRBD1 (6 bases). CDR3 length equals 15 residues. Looked up from germline, CDR1 is MDHEN and CDR2 is SYDVKM. V lost 11 bases and J lost 4, with 22 bases in between.

Notes on this clone: The junction differs from germline at one of its ends, possibly a read error. The chain couples TRBV7-7 to TRBJ2-3; 7 bases agree with TRBD2. Per germline, CDR1 SSHAT and CDR2 FNYEAQ (reference sequence). The CDR3 is 13 residues long. CDR3: CASSRDYTDTQYF. DNA of the CDR3: TGTGCTAGCAGCCGGGACTACACAGATACGCAGTATTTT.

The chain joins TRBV29-1 to TRBJ2-5, with a possible D match to TRBD1 (6 bases). The CDR3 is made up of 12 amino acids. CDR1 and CDR2 from the germline V gene are SQVTM and ANQGSEA. V dropped 7 bases and J dropped 1 base, with 10 bases sitting between them. CDR3 DNA: TGCAGCGCCCGACAGGCCCAAGAGACCCAGTACTTC. Amino acid sequence: CSARQAQETQYF.

The V gene is TRBV2, the J gene TRBJ1-2; TRBD1 matches at 10 bases. CDR1 and CDR2 (germline): SNHLY, FYNNEI. This CDR3 contains 14 residues. V was pared by 7 bases and J by 4 bases, with 6 bases of the junction left unmatched. The CDR3 DNA reads as TGTGCCAGCACCGGGGACAGGGGCGGCTATGGCTACACCTTC. It is translated as CASTGDRGGYGYTF.

This clone was seen a handful of times. This sequence joins TRBV28 and TRBJ1-1; D unclear. Trimming took off 5 bases at V and 3 bases at J, with 16 bases between the two ends. The germline V gene has CDR1 MDHEN and CDR2 SYDVKM. CDR3 length equals 15 residues. Here the CDR3 reads CASSLFAMRYTEAFF. In nucleotides, the CDR3 is TGTGCCAGCAGTCTATTCGCTATGAGGTACACTGAAGCTTTCTTT.

The rearrangement uses TRBV27 and TRBJ2-1, with TRBD2 identical over 9 bases. CDR3 length equals 15 residues. J lost 9 bases, V lost 2 bases, and 8 bases had no gene match. Germline CDR1 and CDR2: MNHEY and SMNVEV (reference sequence). The CDR3 region is CASSLGGGADGEQFF. Here the CDR3 DNA reads TGTGCCAGCAGTTTAGGCGGGGGGGCCGACGGTGAGCAGTTCTTC.

This clone was detected a few times. The chain links TRBV14 to TRBJ2-7, with D possibly TRBD1 on 5 matching bases. The ends were cut back, 0 bases at V and 2 bases at J, with 11 bases in the middle. The CDR3 has 15 amino acids. In germline, CDR1 is SGHDN, CDR2 FVKESK. The CDR3 spells CASSQEVQGTYEQYF. CDR3 bases: TGTGCCAGCAGCCAAGAGGTGCAGGGTACCTACGAGCAGTACTTC.

The rearrangement uses TRBV5-4 and TRBJ2-7; no definite D call. The V gene lost 0 bases and the J gene lost 4 bases, with 5 bases spanning the gap. Germline loops: CDR1 SGHNT, CDR2 YYREEE (reference sequence). The CDR3 covers 12 residues. CDR3 coding DNA: TGTGCCAGCAGCTTGGGGCAGTACGAGCAGTACTTC. This sequence encodes CASSLGQYEQYF.

This clone was picked up a small number of times. The V and J genes are TRBV13 and TRBJ1-4; no firm D call. Germline V gene sequence: CDR1 PRHDT, CDR2 FYEKMQ (reference sequence). CDR3 length: 13 residues. V was pared by 2 bases and J by 4 bases, with 5 bases between. CDR3 in DNA: TGTGCCAGCAGCTTACAGAATAATGAAAAACTGTTTTTT. It codes for CASSLQNNEKLFF.

The chain recombines TRBV10-3 with TRBJ2-6; TRBD2 aligns across 10 bases. Trimming took 3 bases from V and 0 from J; bases not matched to a gene: 2. There are 17 residues in the CDR3. Germline V gives CDR1 ENHRY, CDR2 SYGVKD. CDR3 nucleotide sequence: TGTGCCATCAGTGACTCTAGCGGGAGCTCTGGGGCCAACGTCCTGACTTTC. Amino acid sequence: CAISDSSGSSGANVLTF.

The chain links TRBV6-1 to TRBJ2-5; weak D call: TRBD2 (5 bases). V lost 4 bases and J 2 bases, leaving 5 bases between the germline ends. The germline V gene has CDR1 MNHNS and CDR2 SASEGT. This CDR3 has 12 amino acids. For the CDR3, the DNA is TGTGCCAGCAGTGGCGGGCAAGAGACCCAGTACTTC. Its translation: CASSGGQETQYF.

The CDR3 sequence is CASSYVPEETQYF. Written as DNA, the CDR3 is TGTGCCAGCAGTTACGTCCCCGAGGAGACCCAGTACTTC. This chain uses TRBV6-6 with TRBJ2-5; D remains ambiguous. Germline V gives CDR1 MNHNY, CDR2 SVGAGI (reference sequence). V dropped 2 bases and J dropped 5 bases, with 9 bases sitting between them. This CDR3 spans 13 amino acids.

This sequence joins TRBV5-8 and TRBJ1-1; perhaps TRBD1 as D (5 bases). V was pared by 7 bases and J by 0 bases, with 10 bases between. This CDR3 is built from 13 residues. Germline loops: CDR1 SGHTS, CDR2 YDEGEE. The CDR3 region is CASPVGVNTEAFF. The DNA of the CDR3 is TGTGCCAGCCCGGTAGGGGTGAACACTGAAGCTTTCTTT.

The chain employs TRBV4-2 and TRBJ1-4, with a tentative D call TRBD1 (5 bases). The V gene lost 2 bases and the J gene lost 4 bases, with 14 bases spanning the gap. The germline V gene has CDR1 LGHNA and CDR2 YNFKEQ. The CDR3 totals 16 residues. In nucleotides, the CDR3 is TGTGCCAGCAGCCAATCGGGTCGGGGGGGTAATGAAAAACTGTTTTTT. It yields the protein CASSQSGRGGNEKLFF.

The chain has TRBV13 and TRBJ1-6; D ambiguous. CDR3 size: 16 residues. Germline V CDR1 and CDR2: PRHDT, FYEKMQ (reference sequence). V shed 3 bases and J shed 3 bases, with 12 bases lying between them. The CDR3 loop is CASSLARGLYNSPLHF. The CDR3 DNA follows: TGTGCCAGCAGCTTGGCTCGGGGTCTCTATAATTCACCCCTCCACTTT.

The chain is built from TRBV5-1 and TRBJ2-5; D not resolved. The end of the DNA is better explained by TRBJ2-7, so the J call may be wrong. This CDR3 is 15 amino acids long. Germline V gene lookup returns CDR1 SGHRS and CDR2 YFSETQ. CDR3 sequence: CASSLDQASSYEQYF. DNA for the CDR3: TGCGCCAGCAGCTTGGACCAGGCGAGCTCCTACGAGCAGTACTTC.

This clone was recorded a few times. The chain uses TRBV15 and TRBJ1-6; D gene uncertain. Germline values: CDR1 LNHNV, CDR2 YYDKDF (reference sequence). The V end was cut by 0 bases, the J end by 9 bases, with 9 bases between. The CDR3 sequence is 14 residues long. The CDR3 DNA sequence: TGTGCCACCAGCAGAGATCCCTCCTTTTCACCCCTCCACTTT. Protein sequence: CATSRDPSFSPLHF.

The rearrangement uses TRBV11-2 and TRBJ2-7, with 8 positions matching TRBD1. J gave up 0 bases and V 6 bases, and 4 bases lay outside the gene matches. Germline assignment: CDR1 SGHAT and CDR2 FQNNGV. This CDR3 region has 14 residues. The DNA of the CDR3 is TGTGCCAGCAGGAGACAGGGGACCTCCTACGAGCAGTACTTC. Encoded protein: CASRRQGTSYEQYF.

The rearrangement links TRBV28 to TRBJ1-5, with D possibly TRBD1 on 6 matching bases. V lost 5 bases to trimming and J lost 3 bases, with 14 bases between them. The length of the CDR3 is 15 residues. CDR1 and CDR2 from the germline V gene are MDHEN and SYDVKM. CDR3 loop: CASSGLQGSNQPQHF. The CDR3 DNA sequence: TGTGCCAGCAGTGGATTACAGGGTTCCAATCAGCCCCAGCATTTT. Filled out from reference TRBV28 and TRBJ1-5, the complete variable domain reads DVKVTQSSRYLVKRTGEKVFLECVQDMDHENMFWYRQDPGLGLRLIYFSYDVKMKEKGDIPEGYSVSREKKERFSLILESASTNQTSMYLCASSGLQGSNQPQHFGDGTRLSIL.

The gene calls are TRBV10-1 and TRBJ1-5; 7 nucleotides line up with TRBD1. V shed 6 bases, J shed 4 bases, and the junction held 9 bases outside the gene matches. CDR3 length: 15 amino acids. In germline, CDR1 is WNHNN, CDR2 SYGVQD (reference sequence). CDR3: CASRGRAGGNQPQHF. Here the CDR3 DNA reads TGCGCCAGCAGGGGGCGGGCAGGGGGGAATCAGCCCCAGCATTTT.

This clone has just one count. The gene calls are TRBV10-3 and TRBJ2-7; 7 bases agree with TRBD1. This CDR3 comprises 13 residues. V was pared by 8 bases and J by 1 base, with 5 bases of the junction left unmatched. Germline-derived CDR1 and CDR2 are ENHRY and SYGVKD. This CDR3 reads CAIGDRDSYEQYF. For the CDR3, the DNA is TGTGCCATCGGAGACAGGGATTCCTACGAGCAGTACTTC.

This chain uses TRBV6-5 with TRBJ1-2; TRBD1 is a possible D gene (6 bases). In germline, CDR1 is MNHEY, CDR2 SVGAGI. The germline V and J ends were trimmed by 0 bases and 2 bases, with 13 bases remaining between them. This CDR3 is built from 16 residues. In nucleotides, the CDR3 is TGTGCCAGCAGTTACTCGGGGCCACAGGGCAACTATGGCTACACCTTC. It specifies CASSYSGPQGNYGYTF.

This rearrangement joins TRBV7-3 to TRBJ2-1; D is possibly TRBD1 (5 bases). The CDR3 sequence is 14 residues long. Germline CDR1 SGHTA, CDR2 FQGTGA. With 0 bases removed from V and 3 bases from J, the gap between germline ends came to 6 bases. The CDR3 nucleotides are TGTGCCAGCAGCTTAACCCAGGGCTACAATGAGCAGTTCTTC. Amino acids: CASSLTQGYNEQFF.

The chain carries TRBV18 and TRBJ2-5, with D possibly TRBD1 on 6 matching bases. The CDR3 contains 14 residues. Germline CDR1 KGHSH, CDR2 LQKENI. Trimming pared 3 bases from V and 4 bases from J, leaving 12 bases between. The CDR3 DNA reads as TGTGCCAGCTCACCGGAGACAGGAGGAGAGACCCAGTACTTC. Protein product: CASSPETGGETQYF. Based on the CDR3 plus reference TRBV18 and TRBJ2-5, the full variable domain is NAGVMQNPRHLVRRRGQEARLRCSPMKGHSHVYWYRQLPEEGLKFMVYLQKENIIDESGMPKERFSAEFPKEGPSILRIQQVVRGDSAAYFCASSPETGGETQYFGPGTRLLVL.

The chain carries TRBV7-2 and TRBJ1-6; no clear D gene. The CDR3 totals 15 residues. Germline lookup yields CDR1 SGHTA and CDR2 FQGNSA. Trimming took 5 bases from V and 7 from J, leaving 15 bases between them. The CDR3, as DNA: TGTGCCAGCAGCCCCTCTCCCCGCGGGAATTCACCCCTCCACTTT. This gives the protein CASSPSPRGNSPLHF.

The chain is built from TRBV7-9 and TRBJ2-1, with D possibly TRBD2 on 6 matching bases. Between the trimmed V and J ends, which lost 3 bases and 6 bases, there was a span of 12 bases. This CDR3 spans 14 amino acids. CDR1 and CDR2 (germline): SEHNR, FQNEAQ (reference sequence). CDR3: CASSLRGRSNEQFF. The CDR3 nucleotides are TGTGCCAGCAGCTTGCGGGGCCGATCCAATGAGCAGTTCTTC.

The chain uses TRBV5-1 and TRBJ2-1, with 7 bases that match TRBD1. Germline trimming cut 0 bases from V and 4 bases from J; bases unmatched to any gene: 7. CDR1 and CDR2 (germline): SGHRS, YFSETQ. This CDR3 comprises 16 residues. The CDR3 DNA reads as TGCGCCAGCAGCTTGGATCCCGGGACAGCATACAATGAGCAGTTCTTC. It encodes CASSLDPGTAYNEQFF. The complete variable domain, with remaining parts taken from reference TRBV5-1 and TRBJ2-1, reads KAGVTQTPRYLIKTRGQQVTLSCSPISGHRSVSWYQQTPGQGLQFLFEYFSETQRNKGNFPGRFSGRQFSNSRSEMNVSTLELGDSALYLCASSLDPGTAYNEQFFGPGTRLTVL.

In its sample, this clone was seen once. The CDR3 spells CASSPLAGTTYEQYF. In nucleotides, the CDR3 is TGTGCCAGCAGCCCCTTAGCGGGGACTACCTACGAGCAGTACTTC. This chain joins TRBV11-2 and TRBJ2-7, with 8 bases lining up with TRBD2. CDR3 length equals 15 residues. The V gene end was trimmed by 5 bases and the J gene end by 2 bases; junction bases not matched to a gene: 8. Germline CDR1 reads SGHAT; CDR2 reads FQNNGV.

The V gene is TRBV28, the J gene TRBJ2-2; a possible D gene is TRBD1 (6 bases). Looked up from germline, CDR1 is MDHEN and CDR2 is SYDVKM. The germline V and J ends were trimmed by 10 bases and 7 bases, with 10 bases remaining between them. This CDR3 spans 11 amino acids. CDR3 amino acids: CATTGFGELFF. The CDR3 region has the DNA TGTGCCACCACAGGGTTCGGGGAGCTGTTTTTT.

Of note for this clone: The sample holds other DNA sequences that translate to the same CDR3. The chain uses TRBV5-1 and TRBJ1-1, with a weak D call TRBD1 (5 bases). The CDR3 sequence is 15 residues long. Trimming shortened V by 0 bases and J by 0 bases, and 9 bases separated the two germline ends. In germline, CDR1 is SGHRS, CDR2 YFSETQ. CDR3 in DNA: TGCGCCAGCAGCTTGGCCGGGGGGATGAACACTGAAGCTTTCTTT. Translated, it gives CASSLAGGMNTEAFF.